This T cell receptor (beta chain) was recorded in a study of T cell changes during pregnancy in multiple sclerosis (dated by TCRdb to between 2017 and 2020). With regard to the full study: In women with multiple sclerosis, the researchers looked at how the T cell repertoire shifted as pregnancy progressed.

The CDR3 contains 13 residues, cysteine and phenylalanine counted. The only DNA kept is the CDR3, 39 bases in frame from the first base. CDR1 and CDR2, per the germline V gene (reference sequence), are MNHNY and SVGAGI. Deletion took 6 bases off V and 3 bases off J, with a span of 12 bases between the germline ends. Library generation was performed with the immunoSEQ multiplex PCR assay. TCRdb carries this immuneACCESS record with in-frame sequences only. Its versions omit some clonotypes, under half of them owing to an unresolved V gene in the studies checked, with the rest unexplained. For this sample there are 84,000 or so clones; around 93% appear just once. About 2.3% of the sample rests with the top ten. Worth noting for this clone: This receptor's antigen is unknown. There are no base qualities to consult, and no much larger clone falls within one base.

The clonotype comes from a female donor with multiple sclerosis, enrolled in a pregnancy study. The chain is encoded by TRBV6-6 joined to TRBJ2-7; D gene: possibly TRBD2, on 6 matching bases. Sequences were derived from peripheral blood, sampled in the third trimester of pregnancy. This receptor carries the CDR3 CASSYPGDYEQYF. The nucleotide sequence reads as follows: TGTGCCAGCAGCTATCCGGGGGACTACGAGCAGTACTTC.